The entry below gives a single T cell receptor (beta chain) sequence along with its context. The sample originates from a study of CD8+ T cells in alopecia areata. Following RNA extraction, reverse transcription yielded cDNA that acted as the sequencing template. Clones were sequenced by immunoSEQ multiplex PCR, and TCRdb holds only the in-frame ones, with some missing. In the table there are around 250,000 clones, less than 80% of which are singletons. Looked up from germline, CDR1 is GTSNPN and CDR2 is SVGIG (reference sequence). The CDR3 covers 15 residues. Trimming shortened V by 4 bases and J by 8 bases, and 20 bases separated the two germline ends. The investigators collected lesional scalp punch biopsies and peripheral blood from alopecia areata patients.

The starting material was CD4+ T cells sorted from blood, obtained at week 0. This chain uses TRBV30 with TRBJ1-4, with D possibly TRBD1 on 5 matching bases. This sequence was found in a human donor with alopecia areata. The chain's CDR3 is CAWNGGSGTIEKLFF. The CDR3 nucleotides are TGTGCCTGGAATGGCGGTTCGGGGACTATCGAAAAACTGTTTTTT. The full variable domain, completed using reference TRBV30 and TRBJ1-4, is SQTIHQWPATLVQPVGSPLSLECTVEGTSNPNLYWYRQAAGRGLQLLFYSVGIGQISSEVPQNLSASRPQDRQFILSSKKLLLSDSGFYLCAWNGGSGTIEKLFFGSGTQLSVL.